These T cell receptor beta chains were read from a single sample in a study of cytomegalovirus exposure and HLA in healthy donors. Measured with immunoSEQ multiplex PCR; TCRdb has only the in-frame clones, and not every one. Of about 120,000 clones listed, over 70% were seen once; the top ten hold 4.1%. Sequenced material: PBMCs. These receptors were obtained from a middle-aged woman in good health and CMV-seronegative. Each CDR3 is given with its conserved first and last residue. The order of the fields is J gene, D gene, clone size, V gene, CDR3 DNA, CDR3 protein. A D gene is named only where the DNA matches it firmly. Size is omitted from some rows. Given values are once, few, many or a class for expanded clones.

TRBJ2-3 | NA | NA | TRBV7-9 | TGTGCCAGCAGCTTATCAACCTCAGGGGATACGCAGTATTTT | CASSLSTSGDTQYF
TRBJ1-1 | TRBD1 | NA | TRBV7-3 | TGTGCCAGCAGTCTAACAGGGGAACCCACTGAAGCTTTCTTT | CASSLTGEPTEAFF
TRBJ2-1 | NA | few | TRBV5-6 | TGTGCCAGCAGCTTCGCAGGGAACCATGAGCAGTTCTTC | CASSFAGNHEQFF
TRBJ1-1 | TRBD1 | NA | TRBV7-9 | TGTGCCAGCAGCGAGCGACAGGGCGGCACTGAAGCTTTCTTT | CASSERQGGTEAFF
TRBJ2-5 | NA | NA | TRBV19 | TGTGCCAGTAGTATAGGAGGGGGACAAGAGACCCAGTACTTC | CASSIGGGQETQYF
TRBJ2-1 | TRBD1 | few | TRBV29-1 | TGCAGCGTTGAAGGGACAGGTCGCTCCTACAATGAGCAGTTCTTC | CSVEGTGRSYNEQFF
TRBJ2-3 | TRBD2 | once | TRBV7-2 | TGTGCCAGCAGCTCCCTCTTAGCGGGGGGTGTTTTT | CASSSLLAGGVF
TRBJ1-2 | NA | NA | TRBV6-5 | TGTGCCAGCAGTGACTACAGCAGGAGGAACTATGGCTACACCTTC | CASSDYSRRNYGYTF
TRBJ1-3 | NA | NA | TRBV6-5 | TGTGCCAGCAGGACAGCAGACCTCTCTGGAAACACCATATATTTT | CASRTADLSGNTIYF
TRBJ1-2 | TRBD1 | NA | TRBV5-5 | TGTACCAGCAGCGCAGGGACAGCTAACTATGGCTACACCTTC | CTSSAGTANYGYTF
TRBJ1-1 | NA | NA | TRBV5-1 | TGCGCCAGCAGCTTGTGGCAGGGTAACACCATGAACACTGAAGCTTTCTTT | CASSLWQGNTMNTEAFF
TRBJ2-2 | NA | few | TRBV5-6 | TGTGCCAGCAGCTTTCCCCCTACTGCGGAGCTGTTTTTT | CASSFPPTAELFF
TRBJ1-4 | TRBD1 | NA | TRBV5-1 | TGCGCCAGCAGCCCCGGGACAGGGGGTGAAAAACTGTTTTTT | CASSPGTGGEKLFF
TRBJ2-7 | NA | NA | TRBV27 | TGTGCCAGCAGTTTAGCCCAACGGTCGGACAGTACCGAGCAGTACTTC | CASSLAQRSDSTEQYF
TRBJ2-5 | TRBD2 | NA | TRBV2 | TGTGCCAGCATTACGGACCAGGGACTAGCGCTCGTCGAGACCCAGTACTTC | CASITDQGLALVETQYF
TRBJ2-1 | NA | NA | TRBV7-3 | TGTGCCAGCAGCCCCGGAGGGGGGGGTTTCTCCAATGAGCAGTTCTTC | CASSPGGGGFSNEQFF
TRBJ2-3 | TRBD2 | NA | TRBV5-5 | TGTGCCAGCAGCTTACCCGGGACTAGCGGTTCGGGAGATACGCAGTATTTT | CASSLPGTSGSGDTQYF
TRBJ2-2 | NA | NA | TRBV7-7 | TGTGCTAGCAGCTTAGGACCAGGGGACACCGGGGAGCTGTTTTTT | CASSLGPGDTGELFF
TRBJ2-7 | TRBD1 | NA | TRBV7-9 | TGTGCCAGCACCCGGGACAGCCTCTCCTACGAGCAGTACTTC | CASTRDSLSYEQYF
TRBJ2-1 | TRBD1 | few | TRBV27 | TGTGCCAGCAGTTTGTCCGGGACAGGGGGCCTCGAGCAGTTCTTC | CASSLSGTGGLEQFF
TRBJ2-5 | TRBD2 | few | TRBV5-6 | TGTGCCAGCAGCTTGGTCGGGGGGGCGGGAGAGACCCAGTACTTC | CASSLVGGAGETQYF
TRBJ1-1 | NA | NA | TRBV27 | TGTGCCAGCAGCCAGACTACTACCCAGAAAGCTTTCTTT | CASSQTTTQKAFF
TRBJ2-3 | NA | NA | TRBV5-6 | TGTGCCAGCAGCTTGCGCAGTAGCACAGATACGCAGTATTTT | CASSLRSSTDTQYF
TRBJ1-5 | TRBD1 | NA | TRBV6-1 | TGTGCCAGCAGTGAGGGACAGGGAATCAATCAGCCCCAGCATTTT | CASSEGQGINQPQHF
TRBJ1-1 | TRBD1 | NA | TRBV7-2 | TGTGCCAGCAGTCAGGGGGCGAGCACTGAAGCTTTCTTT | CASSQGASTEAFF
TRBJ2-7 | TRBD2 | NA | TRBV6-1 | TGTGCCAGCAGTGAGGCCAGGCTAGCGGGAGACTACGAGCAGTACTTC | CASSEARLAGDYEQYF
TRBJ2-7 | NA | once | TRBV30 | TGTGCCTGGGGGGGAGGTCTATACGAGCAGTACTTC | CAWGGGLYEQYF
TRBJ1-2 | TRBD1 | few | TRBV4-1 | TGCGCCAGCAGCCAGGGGACAGCTAGGAACTATGGCTACACCTTC | CASSQGTARNYGYTF
TRBJ1-5 | NA | NA | TRBV7-9 | TGTGCCAGCAGCTTCGGAGCGGAACAGCCCCAGCATTTT | CASSFGAEQPQHF
TRBJ2-1 | TRBD2 | few | TRBV7-2 | TGTGCCAGCAGCGCATATCTAGCGGGACCCAATGAGCAGTTCTTC | CASSAYLAGPNEQFF
TRBJ1-1 | NA | NA | TRBV6-6 | TGTGCCAGCAGTTACTCGTTGGGCCTAAACACTGAAGCTTTCTTT | CASSYSLGLNTEAFF
TRBJ2-2 | TRBD1 | once | TRBV19 | TGTGCCAGCCAAAGCTACCCCGGACAGGACACCGGGGAGCTGTTTTTC | CASQSYPGQDTGELFF
TRBJ1-5 | NA | once | TRBV11-2 | TGTGCCAGCAGCTTAGGAAGAGGGCAGCCCCAGCATTTT | CASSLGRGQPQHF
TRBJ1-2 | TRBD1 | few | TRBV11-2 | TGTGCCAGCAGCTTAGGGGGACAGGGGGCGCTCAGCTATGGCTACACCTTC | CASSLGGQGALSYGYTF
TRBJ1-4 | NA | NA | TRBV6-5 | TGTGCCAGCAGTTTTTCTACAGTCGCCGTAAATGAAAAACTGTTTTTT | CASSFSTVAVNEKLFF
TRBJ2-7 | NA | NA | TRBV5-1 | TGCGCCAGCAGCTTGGGTACACACAAAGATCGATTAACCTACGAGCAGTACTTC | CASSLGTHKDRLTYEQYF
TRBJ2-5 | TRBD1 | NA | TRBV4-1 | TGCGCCAGCAGCTACGGACAGGGGAATGGGGAGACCCAGTACTTC | CASSYGQGNGETQYF
TRBJ1-6 | NA | NA | TRBV7-8 | TGTGCCAGCAGCTTAGCGTCCGGGAAGGGTTCACCCCTCCACTTT | CASSLASGKGSPLHF
TRBJ2-4 | TRBD1 | once | TRBV2 | TGTGCCAGCAGTTTGACAGGGGGCTTATCAGACATTCAGTACTTC | CASSLTGGLSDIQYF
TRBJ2-2 | TRBD2 | NA | TRBV9 | TGTGCCAGCAGCGCGACTAGCGGGGGGGACACCGGGGAGCTGTTTTTT | CASSATSGGDTGELFF
TRBJ2-3 | TRBD2 | NA | TRBV5-1 | TGCGCCAGCAGCTTGGGGGCGGGAGGTTCCACAGATACGCAGTATTTT | CASSLGAGGSTDTQYF
TRBJ1-1 | NA | NA | TRBV19 | TGTGCCAGTAGGGACAGACCCAACACTGAAGCTTTCTTT | CASRDRPNTEAFF
TRBJ2-3 | NA | NA | TRBV6-5 | TGTGCCAGCAGTTACAGCGAGCCCACCACAGATACGCAGTATTTT | CASSYSEPTTDTQYF
TRBJ1-2 | NA | few | TRBV6-1 | TGTGCCAGCCATTCCGGAGGTAACTATGGCTACACCTTC | CASHSGGNYGYTF
TRBJ2-3 | TRBD1 | once | TRBV19 | TGTGCCAGTAGTGCCCCGGGACAGGGGGGATATTATAGCACAGATACGCAGTATTTT | CASSAPGQGGYYSTDTQYF
TRBJ2-1 | NA | NA | TRBV4-3 | TGCGCCAGCAGCCAAGCCGCGGACAGATACAATGAGCAGTTCTTC | CASSQAADRYNEQFF
TRBJ2-1 | TRBD2 | NA | TRBV25-1 | TGTGCCAGCAGTTCGGGGGGAAAATACAATGAGCAGTTCTTC | CASSSGGKYNEQFF
TRBJ1-2 | NA | NA | TRBV4-3 | TGCGCCAGCAGCGGCCGGGATTGGTATGGCTACACCTTC | CASSGRDWYGYTF
TRBJ2-3 | TRBD2 | NA | TRBV4-3 | TGCGCCAGCAGCCCGACTAGCGACACAGATACGCAGTATTTT | CASSPTSDTDTQYF
TRBJ2-2 | NA | once | TRBV4-1 | TGCGCCAGCAGCCAAGCCGCGGGGGACATTCGAGCCGGGGAGCTGTTTTTT | CASSQAAGDIRAGELFF
TRBJ2-7 | NA | NA | TRBV6-6 | TGTGCCAGCAGGCCGGGCGGGCTGCCCTACGAGCAGTACTTC | CASRPGGLPYEQYF
TRBJ2-3 | NA | once | TRBV5-3 | TGTGCCAGAAGCGCCTCGTCAGGGGCGAGGTTCACAGATACGCAGTATTTT | CARSASSGARFTDTQYF
TRBJ2-7 | TRBD1 | NA | TRBV28 | TGTGCCAGCAGTTTCCTGGGACAGTCCTCCTACGAGCAGTACTTC | CASSFLGQSSYEQYF
TRBJ1-2 | TRBD1 | NA | TRBV7-9 | TGTGCCAGCAGCCCAAGGGACAGGCGGGACTATGGCTACACCTTC | CASSPRDRRDYGYTF